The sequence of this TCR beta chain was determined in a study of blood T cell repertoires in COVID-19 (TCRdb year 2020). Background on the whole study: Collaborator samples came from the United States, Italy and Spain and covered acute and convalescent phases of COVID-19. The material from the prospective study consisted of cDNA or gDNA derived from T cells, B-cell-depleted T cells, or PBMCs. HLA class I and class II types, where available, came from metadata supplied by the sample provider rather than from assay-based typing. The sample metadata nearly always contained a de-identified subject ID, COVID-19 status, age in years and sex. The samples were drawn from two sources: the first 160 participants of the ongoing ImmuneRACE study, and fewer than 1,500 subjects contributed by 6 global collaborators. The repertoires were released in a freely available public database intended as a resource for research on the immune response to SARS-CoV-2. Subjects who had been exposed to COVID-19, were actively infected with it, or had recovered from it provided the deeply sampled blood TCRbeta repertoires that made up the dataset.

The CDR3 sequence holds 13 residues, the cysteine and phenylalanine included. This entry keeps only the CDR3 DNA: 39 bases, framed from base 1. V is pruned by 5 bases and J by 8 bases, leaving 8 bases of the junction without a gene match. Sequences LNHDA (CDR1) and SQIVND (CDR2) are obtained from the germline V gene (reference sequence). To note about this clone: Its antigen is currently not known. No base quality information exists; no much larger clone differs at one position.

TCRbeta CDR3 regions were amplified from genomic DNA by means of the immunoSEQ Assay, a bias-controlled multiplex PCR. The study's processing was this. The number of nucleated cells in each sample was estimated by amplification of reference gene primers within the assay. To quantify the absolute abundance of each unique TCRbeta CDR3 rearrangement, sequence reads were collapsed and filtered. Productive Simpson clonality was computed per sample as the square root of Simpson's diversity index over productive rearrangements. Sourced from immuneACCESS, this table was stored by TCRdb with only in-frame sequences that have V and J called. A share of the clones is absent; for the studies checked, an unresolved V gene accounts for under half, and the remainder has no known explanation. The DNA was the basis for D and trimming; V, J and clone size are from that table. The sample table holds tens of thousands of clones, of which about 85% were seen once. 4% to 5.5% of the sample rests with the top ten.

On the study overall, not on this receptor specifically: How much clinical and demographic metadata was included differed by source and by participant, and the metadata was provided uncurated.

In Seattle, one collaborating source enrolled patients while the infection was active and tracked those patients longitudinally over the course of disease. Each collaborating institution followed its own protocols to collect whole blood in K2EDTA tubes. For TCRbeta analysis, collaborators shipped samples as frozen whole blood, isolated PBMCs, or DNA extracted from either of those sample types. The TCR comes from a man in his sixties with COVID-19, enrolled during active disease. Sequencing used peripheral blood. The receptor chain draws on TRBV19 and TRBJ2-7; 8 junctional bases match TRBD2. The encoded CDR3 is CASSLGREGKQYF. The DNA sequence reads TGTGCCAGTAGTCTGGGCCGGGAGGGGAAGCAGTACTTC.